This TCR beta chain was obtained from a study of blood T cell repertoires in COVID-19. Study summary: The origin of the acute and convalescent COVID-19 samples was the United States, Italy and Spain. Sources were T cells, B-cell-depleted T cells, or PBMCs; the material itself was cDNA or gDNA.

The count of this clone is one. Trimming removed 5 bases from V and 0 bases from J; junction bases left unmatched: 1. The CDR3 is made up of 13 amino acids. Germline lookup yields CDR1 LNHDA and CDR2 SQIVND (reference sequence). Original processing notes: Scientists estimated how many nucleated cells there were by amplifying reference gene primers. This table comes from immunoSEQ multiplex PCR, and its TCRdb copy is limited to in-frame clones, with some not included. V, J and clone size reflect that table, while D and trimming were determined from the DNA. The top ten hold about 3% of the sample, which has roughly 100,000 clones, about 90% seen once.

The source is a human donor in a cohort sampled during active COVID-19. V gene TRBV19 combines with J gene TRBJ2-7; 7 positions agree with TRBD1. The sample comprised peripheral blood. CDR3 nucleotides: TGTGCCAGTAGTGGGACAGCCTCCTACGAGCAGTACTTC. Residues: CASSGTASYEQYF.